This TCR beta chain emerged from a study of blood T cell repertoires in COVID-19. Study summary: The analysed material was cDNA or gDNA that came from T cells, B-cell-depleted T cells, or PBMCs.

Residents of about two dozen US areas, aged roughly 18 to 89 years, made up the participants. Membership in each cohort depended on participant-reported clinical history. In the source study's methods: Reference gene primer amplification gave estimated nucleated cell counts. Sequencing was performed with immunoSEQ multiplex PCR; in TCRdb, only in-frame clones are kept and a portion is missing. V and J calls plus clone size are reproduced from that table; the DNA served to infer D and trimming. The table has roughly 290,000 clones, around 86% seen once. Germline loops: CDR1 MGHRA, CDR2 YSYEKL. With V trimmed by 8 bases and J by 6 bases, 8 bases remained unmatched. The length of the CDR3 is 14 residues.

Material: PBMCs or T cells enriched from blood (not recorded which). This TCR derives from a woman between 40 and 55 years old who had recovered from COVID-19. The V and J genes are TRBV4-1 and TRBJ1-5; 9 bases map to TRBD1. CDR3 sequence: CASRGQGTGQPQHF. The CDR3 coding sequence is TGCGCCAGCCGAGGACAGGGGACAGGTCAGCCCCAGCATTTT.